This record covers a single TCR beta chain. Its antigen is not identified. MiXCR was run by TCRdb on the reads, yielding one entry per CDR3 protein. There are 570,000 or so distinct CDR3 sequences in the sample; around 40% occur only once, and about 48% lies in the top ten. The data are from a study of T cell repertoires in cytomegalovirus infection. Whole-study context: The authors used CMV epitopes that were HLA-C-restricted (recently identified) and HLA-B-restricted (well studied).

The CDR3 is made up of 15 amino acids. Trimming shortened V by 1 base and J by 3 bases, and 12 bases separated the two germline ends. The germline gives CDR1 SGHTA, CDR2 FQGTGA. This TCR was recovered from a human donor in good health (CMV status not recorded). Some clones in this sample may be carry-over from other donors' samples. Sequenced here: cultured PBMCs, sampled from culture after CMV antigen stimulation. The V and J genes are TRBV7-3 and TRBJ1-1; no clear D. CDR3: CASSLSRQGDTEAFF. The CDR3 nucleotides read TGTGCCAGCAGCTTAAGTCGTCAAGGAGACACTGAAGCTTTCTTT.